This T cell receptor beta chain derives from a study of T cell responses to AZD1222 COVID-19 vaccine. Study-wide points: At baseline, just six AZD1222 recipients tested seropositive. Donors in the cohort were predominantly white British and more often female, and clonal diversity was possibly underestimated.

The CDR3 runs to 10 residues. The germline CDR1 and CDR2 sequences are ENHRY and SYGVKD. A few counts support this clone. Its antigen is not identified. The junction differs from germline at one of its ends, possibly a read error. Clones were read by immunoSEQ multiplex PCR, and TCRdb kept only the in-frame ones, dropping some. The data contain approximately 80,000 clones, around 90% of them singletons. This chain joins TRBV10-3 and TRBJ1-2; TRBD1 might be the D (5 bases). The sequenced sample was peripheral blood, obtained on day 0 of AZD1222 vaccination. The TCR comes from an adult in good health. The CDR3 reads CAAGLDTFQW. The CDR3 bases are TGTGCCGCGGGATTGGACACCTTCCAATGG.